Listed below are T cell receptor beta chains from one sample, sequenced in a study of blood T cell repertoires in COVID-19. Sequencing used immunoSEQ multiplex PCR; TCRdb keeps in-frame clones, though not all of them. The sample records 100,000 or so clones, 80% to 95% being singletons. What was sequenced was peripheral blood. The receptors shown here come from a human donor with active COVID-19. The donor label of this sample is uncertain. Each CDR3 is given with its conserved first and last residue. D genes are given only for firm matches. Size tells how often a clone was seen (once, few, many) or the class of an expanded clone, and some rows leave it out.

>TRBJ1-1|.|.|TRBV4-1
CASSQVKGYTEAFF
>TRBJ1-2|.|.|TRBV10-3
CAISNRVTTGGYTF
>TRBJ2-3|.|.|TRBV7-9
CASSEEADTQYF
>TRBJ1-3|.|TRBD1|TRBV5-8
CASSPGTGDWRRNTIYF
>TRBJ2-7|.|TRBD2|TRBV6-6
CASSPSGGADEQYF
>TRBJ2-4|.|TRBD2|TRBV5-8
CASSLRGGPGNIQYF
>TRBJ1-3|once|.|TRBV5-4
CASSPRRGNSGNTIYF
>TRBJ1-2|.|TRBD1|TRBV5-1
CASSWGGQGFFGYTF
>TRBJ2-5|.|TRBD2|TRBV5-4
CASSLSIAGGRETQYF
>TRBJ1-4|.|.|TRBV5-1
CASSPQGVGTNEKLFF
>TRBJ1-5|few|.|TRBV2
CASSSRSGSNQPQHF
>TRBJ1-1|.|.|TRBV25-1
CASSVTPGLGNTEAFF
>TRBJ2-7|.|.|TRBV19
CASSIDQGYEQYF
>TRBJ2-5|.|.|TRBV6-6
CASSYWRGPQETQYF
>TRBJ1-1|.|.|TRBV20-1
CSARGGAEAFF
>TRBJ2-5|.|TRBD2|TRBV7-2
CASSPGLAGGPLETQYF
>TRBJ2-7|.|TRBD1|TRBV5-5
CASSLGQGLSEQYF
>TRBJ1-5|.|TRBD1|TRBV2
CASSEGQGVRPSMPQHF
>TRBJ2-7|.|TRBD1|TRBV28
CASSRPGQNYEQYF
>TRBJ1-4|.|.|TRBV6-1
CASSEYRAANEKLFF